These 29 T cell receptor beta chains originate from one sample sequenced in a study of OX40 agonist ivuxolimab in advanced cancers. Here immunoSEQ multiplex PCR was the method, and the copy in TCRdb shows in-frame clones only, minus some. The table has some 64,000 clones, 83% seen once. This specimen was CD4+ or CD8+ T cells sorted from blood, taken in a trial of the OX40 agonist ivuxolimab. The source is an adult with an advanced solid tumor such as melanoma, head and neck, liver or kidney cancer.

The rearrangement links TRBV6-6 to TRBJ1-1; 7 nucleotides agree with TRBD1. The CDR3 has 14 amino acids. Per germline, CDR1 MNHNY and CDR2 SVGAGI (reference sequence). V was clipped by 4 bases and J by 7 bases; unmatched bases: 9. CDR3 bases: TGTGCCAGCAGTTTTGGGGGGACAGCTTATGAAGCTTTCTTT. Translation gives CASSFGGTAYEAFF.

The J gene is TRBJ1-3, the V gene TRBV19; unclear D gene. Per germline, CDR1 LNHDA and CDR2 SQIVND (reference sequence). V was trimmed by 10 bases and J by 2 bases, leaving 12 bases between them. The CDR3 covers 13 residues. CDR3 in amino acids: CATARTAGNTIYF. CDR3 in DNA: TGTGCCACCGCGAGAACAGCTGGAAACACCATATATTTT.

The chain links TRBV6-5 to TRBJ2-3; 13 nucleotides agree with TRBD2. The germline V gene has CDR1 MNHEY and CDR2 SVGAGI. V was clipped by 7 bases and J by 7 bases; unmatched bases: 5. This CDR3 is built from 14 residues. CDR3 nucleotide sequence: TGTGCCAGCACCGGACTAGCGGGAGAGAATACGCAGTATTTT. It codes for CASTGLAGENTQYF.

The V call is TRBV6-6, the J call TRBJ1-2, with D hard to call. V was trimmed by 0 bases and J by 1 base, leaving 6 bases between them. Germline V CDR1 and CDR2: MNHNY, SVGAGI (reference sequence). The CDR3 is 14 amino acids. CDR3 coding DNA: TGTGCCAGCAGTTACTCTGGGGATAACTATGGCTACACCTTC. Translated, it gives CASSYSGDNYGYTF.

The CDR3 DNA sequence: TGCAGCGTTCGAGCGAGCAATGAGCAGTTCTTC. It encodes CSVRASNEQFF. The J gene is TRBJ2-1, the V gene TRBV29-1; D not resolved. This CDR3 has 11 amino acids. V shed 5 bases and J shed 6 bases, with 8 bases lying between them. Germline V gene sequence: CDR1 SQVTM, CDR2 ANQGSEA.

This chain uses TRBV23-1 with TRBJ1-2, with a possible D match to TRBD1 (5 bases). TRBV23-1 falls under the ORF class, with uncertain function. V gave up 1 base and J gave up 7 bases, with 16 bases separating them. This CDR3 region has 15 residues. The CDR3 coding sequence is TGCGCCAGCAGTCAATGCGCAGGGTCTGTAGGTGGCTACACCTTC. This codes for CASSQCAGSVGGYTF.

In DNA form, the CDR3 reads TGCGCCAGCAGCTTGGCCACAGGGGCGGATGGCTACACCTTC. Translating gives CASSLATGADGYTF. The chain combines TRBV5-1 with TRBJ1-2; 7 nucleotides align to TRBD1. Germline V CDR1 and CDR2: SGHRS, YFSETQ. The CDR3 has 14 amino acids. J gave up 6 bases and V 0 bases, and 5 bases lay outside the gene matches.

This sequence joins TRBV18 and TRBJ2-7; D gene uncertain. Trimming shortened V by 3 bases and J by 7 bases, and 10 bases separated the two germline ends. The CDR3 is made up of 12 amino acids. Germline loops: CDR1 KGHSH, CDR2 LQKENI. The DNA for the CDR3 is TGTGCCAGCTCACCGGGTTCGGCAGAGCAGTACTTC. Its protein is CASSPGSAEQYF.

The CDR3 loop is CASSAGVGGGYTF. CDR3 DNA: TGTGCCAGCAGTGCAGGGGTCGGCGGTGGCTACACCTTC. This sequence joins TRBV25-1 and TRBJ1-2, with D possibly being TRBD1 (6 bases). This CDR3 region has 13 residues. Trimming shortened V by 4 bases and J by 7 bases, and 13 bases separated the two germline ends. Looked up from germline, CDR1 is MGHDK and CDR2 is SYGVNS.

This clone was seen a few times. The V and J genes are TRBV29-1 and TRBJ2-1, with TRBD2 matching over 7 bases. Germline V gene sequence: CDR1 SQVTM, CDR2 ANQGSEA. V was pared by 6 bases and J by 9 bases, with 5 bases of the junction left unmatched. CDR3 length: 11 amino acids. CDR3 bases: TGCAGCGTCGGGACTACTACTGAGCAGTTCTTC. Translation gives CSVGTTTEQFF.

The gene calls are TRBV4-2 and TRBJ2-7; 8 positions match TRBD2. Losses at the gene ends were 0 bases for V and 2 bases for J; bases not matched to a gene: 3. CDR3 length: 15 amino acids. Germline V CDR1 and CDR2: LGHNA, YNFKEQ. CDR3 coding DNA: TGTGCCAGCAGCCAAGATCGAGCGGGAGCCTACGAGCAGTACTTC. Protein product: CASSQDRAGAYEQYF.

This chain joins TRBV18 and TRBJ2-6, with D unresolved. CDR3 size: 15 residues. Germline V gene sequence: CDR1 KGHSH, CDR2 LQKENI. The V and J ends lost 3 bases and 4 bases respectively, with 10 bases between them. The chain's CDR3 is CASSPSGAGANVLTF. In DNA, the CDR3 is TGTGCCAGCTCACCTTCAGGCGCCGGGGCCAACGTCCTGACTTTC.

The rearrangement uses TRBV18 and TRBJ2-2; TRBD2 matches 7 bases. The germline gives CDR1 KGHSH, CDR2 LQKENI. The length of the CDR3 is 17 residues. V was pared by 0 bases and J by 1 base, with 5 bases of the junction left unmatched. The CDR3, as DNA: TGTGCCAGCTCACCACCCCGGACTAGTCGGAACACCGGGGAGCTGTTTTTT. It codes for CASSPPRTSRNTGELFF.

CDR3 region: CASTDQVGTEAFF. CDR3 sequence (DNA): TGTGCCAGCACCGACCAGGTGGGCACTGAAGCTTTCTTT. The rearrangement links TRBV11-3 to TRBJ1-1; D remains ambiguous. Per the germline V gene, CDR1 is SGHNT and CDR2 is YENEEA. V shed 7 bases and J shed 4 bases, with 13 bases lying between them. The CDR3 totals 13 residues. Drawing the rest from reference TRBV11-3 and TRBJ1-1, the complete variable domain is EAGVVQSPRYKIIEKKQPVAFWCNPISGHNTLYWYLQNLGQGPELLIRYENEEAVDDSQLPKDRFSAERLKGVDSTLKIQPAELGDSAVYLCASTDQVGTEAFFGQGTRLTVV.

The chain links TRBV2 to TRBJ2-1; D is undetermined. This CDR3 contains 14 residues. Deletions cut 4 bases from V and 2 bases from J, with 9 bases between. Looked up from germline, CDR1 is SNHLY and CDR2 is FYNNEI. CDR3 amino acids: CASSGFIAYNEQFF. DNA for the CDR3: TGTGCCAGCAGTGGGTTTATTGCCTACAATGAGCAGTTCTTC.

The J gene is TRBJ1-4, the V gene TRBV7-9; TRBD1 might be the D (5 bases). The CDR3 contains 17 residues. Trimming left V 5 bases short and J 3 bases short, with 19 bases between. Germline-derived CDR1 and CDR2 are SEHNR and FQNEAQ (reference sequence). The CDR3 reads CASSVLPGGRANEKLFF. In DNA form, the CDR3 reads TGTGCCAGCAGCGTACTCCCGGGGGGGAGGGCTAATGAAAAACTGTTTTTT.

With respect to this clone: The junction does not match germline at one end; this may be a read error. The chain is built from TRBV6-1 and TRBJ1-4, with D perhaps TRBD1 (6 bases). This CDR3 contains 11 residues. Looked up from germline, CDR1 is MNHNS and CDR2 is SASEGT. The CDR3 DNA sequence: TGTGCCAGCAGGTCCCAGGGGACTACGTATTTT. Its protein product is CASRSQGTTYF.

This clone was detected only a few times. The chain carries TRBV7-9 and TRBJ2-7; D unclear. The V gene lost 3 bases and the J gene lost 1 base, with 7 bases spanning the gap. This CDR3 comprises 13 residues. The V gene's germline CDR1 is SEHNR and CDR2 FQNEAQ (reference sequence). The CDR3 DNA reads TGTGCCAGCAGCTTTACAGTGTCCTACGAGCAGTACTTC. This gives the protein CASSFTVSYEQYF.

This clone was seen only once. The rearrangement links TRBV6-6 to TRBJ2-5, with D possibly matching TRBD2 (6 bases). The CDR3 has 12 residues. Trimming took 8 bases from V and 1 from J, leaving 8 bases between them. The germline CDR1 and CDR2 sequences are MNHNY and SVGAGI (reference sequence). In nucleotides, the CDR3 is TGTGCCAGCCGGAGGGCCCAAGAGACCCAGTACTTC. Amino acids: CASRRAQETQYF.

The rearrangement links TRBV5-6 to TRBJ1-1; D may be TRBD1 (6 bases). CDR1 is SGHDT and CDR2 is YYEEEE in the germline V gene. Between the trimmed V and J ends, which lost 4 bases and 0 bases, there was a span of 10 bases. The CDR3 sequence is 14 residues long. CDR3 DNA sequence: TGTGCCAGCAGCCCGGAGGGGGTGAACACTGAAGCTTTCTTT. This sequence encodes CASSPEGVNTEAFF.

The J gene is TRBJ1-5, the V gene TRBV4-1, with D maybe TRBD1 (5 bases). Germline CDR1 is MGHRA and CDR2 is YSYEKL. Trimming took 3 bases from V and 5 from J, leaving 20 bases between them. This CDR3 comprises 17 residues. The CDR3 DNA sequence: TGCGCCAGCAGCCATGGGGATCCCGGGAGGGGCTATCAGCCCCAGCATTTT. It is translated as CASSHGDPGRGYQPQHF.

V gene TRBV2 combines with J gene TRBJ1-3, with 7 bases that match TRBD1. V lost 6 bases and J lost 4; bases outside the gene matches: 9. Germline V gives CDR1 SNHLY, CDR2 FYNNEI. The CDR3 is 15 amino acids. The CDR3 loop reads CASSPEGAAGNTIYF. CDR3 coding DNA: TGTGCCAGCAGCCCAGAGGGGGCAGCCGGAAACACCATATATTTT.

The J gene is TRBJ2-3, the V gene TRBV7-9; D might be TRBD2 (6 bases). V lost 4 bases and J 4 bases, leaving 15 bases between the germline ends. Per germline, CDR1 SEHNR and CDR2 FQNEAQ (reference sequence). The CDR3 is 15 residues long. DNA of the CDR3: TGTGCCAGCAGCTCCCCTTGGGGGGACCCAGATACGCAGTATTTT. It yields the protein CASSSPWGDPDTQYF.

The CDR3 DNA sequence: TGTGCCAGCAGCGGACTAGCGGGCACAGATACGCAGTATTTT. Residues: CASSGLAGTDTQYF. The gene calls are TRBV9 and TRBJ2-3; 9 bases line up with TRBD2. V was clipped by 3 bases and J by 1 base; unmatched bases: 0. CDR3 length: 14 residues. Germline values: CDR1 SGDLS, CDR2 YYNGEE.

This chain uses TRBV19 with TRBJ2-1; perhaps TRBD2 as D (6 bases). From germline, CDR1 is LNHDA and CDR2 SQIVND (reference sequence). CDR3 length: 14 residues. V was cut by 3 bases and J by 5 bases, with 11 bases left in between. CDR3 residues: CASSITRRDNEQFF. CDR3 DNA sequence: TGTGCCAGTAGTATCACGCGGAGGGACAATGAGCAGTTCTTC.

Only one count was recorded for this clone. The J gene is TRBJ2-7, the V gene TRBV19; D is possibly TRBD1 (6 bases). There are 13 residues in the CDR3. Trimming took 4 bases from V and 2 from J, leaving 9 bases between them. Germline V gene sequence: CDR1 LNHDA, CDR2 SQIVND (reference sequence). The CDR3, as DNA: TGTGCCAGTAGTAACACAGGGACCTACGAGCAGTACTTC. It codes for CASSNTGTYEQYF.

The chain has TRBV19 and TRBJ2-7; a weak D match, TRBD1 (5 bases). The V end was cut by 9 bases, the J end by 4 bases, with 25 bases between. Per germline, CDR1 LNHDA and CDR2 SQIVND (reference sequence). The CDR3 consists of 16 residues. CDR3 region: CASLPNIGVGPYEQYF. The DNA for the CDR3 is TGTGCCAGCCTCCCGAATATAGGGGTGGGGCCATACGAGCAGTACTTC. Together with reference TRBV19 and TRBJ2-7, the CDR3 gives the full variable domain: DGGITQSPKYLFRKEGQNVTLSCEQNLNHDAMYWYRQDPGQGLRLIYYSQIVNDFQKGDIAEGYSVSREKKESFPLTVTSAQKNPTAFYLCASLPNIGVGPYEQYFGPGTRLTVT.

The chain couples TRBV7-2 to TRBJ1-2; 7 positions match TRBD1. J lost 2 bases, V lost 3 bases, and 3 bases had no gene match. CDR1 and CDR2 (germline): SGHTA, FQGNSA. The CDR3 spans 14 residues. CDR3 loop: CASSFTTGNYGYTF. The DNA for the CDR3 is TGTGCCAGCAGCTTTACGACAGGGAACTATGGCTACACCTTC.

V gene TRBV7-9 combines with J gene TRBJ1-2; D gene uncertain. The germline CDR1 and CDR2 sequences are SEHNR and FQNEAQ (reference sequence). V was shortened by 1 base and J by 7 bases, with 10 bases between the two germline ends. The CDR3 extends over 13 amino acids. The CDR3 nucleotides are TGTGCCAGCAGCTTAGACGGGCGGACTGGCTACACCTTC. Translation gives CASSLDGRTGYTF.